Listed below are T cell receptor beta chains from one sample, sequenced in a study of CD8+ T cells in alopecia areata. Using immunoSEQ multiplex PCR, the repertoire was profiled, and TCRdb retains in-frame clones only, with some absent. Of more than 140,000 clones in the sample, around 86% were seen once. The specimen was CD8+ T cells sorted from blood, collected at week 4, from a patient treated with tofacitinib. Receptor source: a human donor with alopecia areata. CDR3s include the opening cysteine and the closing phenylalanine or tryptophan. A D gene is named only where the DNA matches it firmly. The size field is filled for only some rows; it gives once, few, many or a size class.

TRBJ2-1 TRBV30 NA TRBD1 TGTGCCTGGAGTGGAGGGGGCAGTGAGCAGTTCTTC CAWSGGGSEQFF
TRBJ2-7 TRBV4-1 NA NA TGCGCCAGCAGCCTTCGCGCGTCCGAGCAGTACTTC CASSLRASEQYF
TRBJ2-7 TRBV6-1 NA NA TGTGCCAGCAGGTTACCAGGGGGGACAATCTACGAGCAGTACTTC CASRLPGGTIYEQYF
TRBJ2-6 TRBV29-1 NA NA TGCAGCGTTGTGCAGACAACTCCCTCTGGGGCCAACGTCCTGACTTTC CSVVQTTPSGANVLTF
TRBJ2-1 TRBV19 NA NA TGTGCCAGTAGTATAGGCGTTACATCTCGGGGTGAGCAGTTCTTC CASSIGVTSRGEQFF
TRBJ2-5 TRBV29-1 NA NA TGCAGCGTTGAAGGGAGGAGGGATCCCATAGAGACCCAGTACTTC CSVEGRRDPIETQYF
TRBJ2-7 TRBV29-1 NA NA TGCAGCGTTGTGGGGGGGCCGACAGGGGCCTACGAGCAGTACTTC CSVVGGPTGAYEQYF
TRBJ2-3 TRBV9 NA NA TGTGCCAGCAGCTCGTTCCGGGACCTACGCACAGATACGCAGTATTTT CASSSFRDLRTDTQYF
TRBJ1-1 TRBV5-4 NA TRBD1 TGTGCCAGCACCATCGACAGGGTCGACACTGAAGCTTTCTTT CASTIDRVDTEAFF
TRBJ2-1 TRBV5-6 NA TRBD2 TGTGCCAGCAGCTGGGGGACTAGCGGGAACTACAATGAGCAGTTCTTC CASSWGTSGNYNEQFF
TRBJ1-2 TRBV7-9 once NA TGTGCCAGCAGCAAAGACAGAGCCTATGGCTACACCTTC CASSKDRAYGYTF
TRBJ2-5 TRBV7-9 NA NA TGTGCCAGCAGCCCCAGGGTTTTCCAAGAGACCCAGTACTTC CASSPRVFQETQYF
TRBJ2-7 TRBV19 NA TRBD2 TGTGCCAGTGCTCTTGAGGGAGGGATCGAGCAGTACTTC CASALEGGIEQYF
TRBJ1-6 TRBV13 NA TRBD1 TGTGCCAGCAGCTTAGAAGGACAGGGGACCCTCCACTTT CASSLEGQGTLHF
TRBJ2-1 TRBV5-1 few NA TGCGCCAGCAGCTCGAAACTAGACAATGAGCAGTTCTTC CASSSKLDNEQFF
TRBJ1-1 TRBV4-1 NA NA TGCGCCAGCAGCCCCAGGTGGTTGTCCGACACTGAAGCTTTCTTT CASSPRWLSDTEAFF
TRBJ1-2 TRBV14 NA NA TGTGCCAGCAGCCAACTAAGGAACTATGGCTACACCTTC CASSQLRNYGYTF
TRBJ2-7 TRBV7-9 NA NA TGTGCCAGCAGTTCTTCCGAGCAGTACTTC CASSSSEQYF
TRBJ2-7 TRBV5-8 NA NA TGTGCCAGCCCCTTGGGGTACATCTCCTACGAGCAGTACTTC CASPLGYISYEQYF
TRBJ1-1 TRBV6-5 NA NA TGTGCCAGCAGTTACTCCCTTAGGTCCGGCACTGAAGCTTTCTTT CASSYSLRSGTEAFF
TRBJ1-2 TRBV4-1 NA TRBD1 TGCGCCAGCAGCCTGGGACAGGGGCTATTCAACTATGGCTACACCTTC CASSLGQGLFNYGYTF
TRBJ2-2 TRBV2 NA NA TGTGCCAGCACGGGCAGGAACACCGGGGAGCTGTTTTTT CASTGRNTGELFF
TRBJ1-1 TRBV4-2 NA NA TGTGCCAGCAGCCAAGCCGAGACAGCTTTCTTT CASSQAETAFF
TRBJ2-1 TRBV27 few NA TGTGCCAGCAGTTTCGGGAATGAGCAGTTCTTC CASSFGNEQFF
TRBJ2-7 TRBV6-1 NA NA TGTGCCAGCAGTACCGACAGAGACTACGAGCAGTACTTC CASSTDRDYEQYF
TRBJ2-1 TRBV2 NA TRBD2 TGTGCCATCTCTAGCGGGGGCCAGAACAATGAGCAGTTCTTC CAISSGGQNNEQFF
TRBJ2-6 TRBV29-1 once NA TGCAGCGTTGGGCAGGGGAGTGACAACGTCCTGACTTTC CSVGQGSDNVLTF
TRBJ2-7 TRBV7-9 NA NA TGTGCCAGCAGCTTACAGGGTACCGAGCAGTACTTC CASSLQGTEQYF
TRBJ2-7 TRBV6-5 NA TRBD1 TGTGCCAGCAGTTCACAGGGGGCTCGCCACTACGAGCAGTACTTC CASSSQGARHYEQYF
TRBJ2-5 TRBV13 NA TRBD1 TGTGCCAGCAGCTCCCGGGACAGAGAGACCCAGTACTTC CASSSRDRETQYF
TRBJ2-7 TRBV30 NA NA TGTGCCTGGAGACAGGCGTCGGCGGGACCCTCCTACGAGCAGTACTTC CAWRQASAGPSYEQYF
TRBJ1-6 TRBV7-9 NA NA TGTGCCAGCAGCTTAGTGTCGGGACCCGATTCACCCCTCCACTTT CASSLVSGPDSPLHF
TRBJ2-1 TRBV30 NA NA TGTGCCTGGAGTGCCTCACCCGCATCAATGAACGAAAAACCCTACAATGAGCAGTTCTTC CAWSASPASMNEKPYNEQFF
TRBJ2-7 TRBV27 NA NA TGTGCCAGCAGTCCCCTCGGTGAAGGGGCGGGATACGAGCAGTACTTC CASSPLGEGAGYEQYF
TRBJ2-5 TRBV7-8 NA NA TGTGCCAGCAGCCTTCGGGGCTTCGCGGGAACCCCCAGAGAGACCCAGTACTTC CASSLRGFAGTPRETQYF
TRBJ2-1 TRBV4-1 NA TRBD2 TGCGCCAGCAGCTTTCTAGCGGGCATTGGCCCCTACAATGAGCAGTTCTTC CASSFLAGIGPYNEQFF
TRBJ2-5 TRBV7-9 NA NA TGTGCCAGCAGCTTAGTAATCTCCGGGGAAGAGACCCAGTACTTC CASSLVISGEETQYF
TRBJ1-4 TRBV6-5 NA TRBD1 TGTGCCAGCAGTTACGCCGGGACAGGGGGCGAAAAACTGTTTTTT CASSYAGTGGEKLFF
TRBJ1-3 TRBV19 few NA TGTGCCACCGTATCTGGAAACACCATATATTTT CATVSGNTIYF
TRBJ2-3 TRBV27 NA TRBD2 TGTGCCAGCAGTCCCAGACTAGCGGGAGGGCCCGGGATCACAGATACGCAGTATTTT CASSPRLAGGPGITDTQYF
TRBJ2-5 TRBV2 NA NA TGTGCCAGCAGTGATGGACGCCCTCCGGAGACCCAGTACTTC CASSDGRPPETQYF
TRBJ2-7 TRBV2 NA TRBD1 TGTGCCAGCAACAGGGGTGGCGAGCAGTACTTC CASNRGGEQYF
TRBJ2-3 TRBV7-9 NA TRBD2 TGTGCCAGCAGCACTAGCGGGAGTTCCACAGATACGCAGTATTTT CASSTSGSSTDTQYF
TRBJ2-2 TRBV9 NA NA TGTGCCAGCAGCGCCGGGGACACGGCCGGGGAGCTGTTTTTT CASSAGDTAGELFF
TRBJ2-3 TRBV6-1 once TRBD1 TGTGCCAGCAGTGACCCCCCCCTGGACAGGGCTAGCACAGATACGCAGTATTTT CASSDPPLDRASTDTQYF
TRBJ2-3 TRBV29-1 NA TRBD1 TGCAGCGTTGAAACCTGGACAGGGGCAACAGATACGCAGTATTTT CSVETWTGATDTQYF
TRBJ2-1 TRBV5-1 NA NA TGCGCCAGCAGCTTGGCTGTATCGGGAGCCAATGAGCAGTTCTTC CASSLAVSGANEQFF
TRBJ2-7 TRBV29-1 NA NA TGCAGCGCAACGGACGGGCAGTCCTACGAGCAGTACTTC CSATDGQSYEQYF